This T cell receptor beta chain was sequenced for a study of blood T cell repertoires in COVID-19 (dated by TCRdb to about 2020). In terms of the full investigation: The collaborator samples originated in the United States, Italy and Spain and spanned the acute and convalescent phases of COVID-19. The prospective study material was composed of cDNA or gDNA derived from T cells, B-cell-depleted T cells, or PBMCs. The dataset comprised deeply sampled blood TCRbeta repertoires from subjects exposed to, actively infected with, or recovered from COVID-19. The repertoires were released in a freely available public database meant as a resource for research on the immune response to SARS-CoV-2. Samples came from the ongoing ImmuneRACE study (first 160 participants) plus 1,254 subjects from 6 global collaborators. A de-identified subject ID, COVID-19 status, age in years and sex were almost always included in the sample metadata. HLA class I and class II types, where available, came from metadata supplied by the sample provider rather than from assay-based typing. Points the paper makes about the study in general: The amount of clinical and demographic metadata varied by source and participant and was provided uncurated.

Collaborating institutions collected whole blood in K2EDTA tubes following their own protocols. Collaborator samples were shipped for TCRbeta analysis as frozen whole blood, isolated PBMCs, or DNA extracted from either sample type. TCRbeta CDR3 regions were amplified from genomic DNA by means of the immunoSEQ Assay, a bias-controlled multiplex PCR. The source study handled its data this way. Within the assay, amplification of reference gene primers was used to estimate how many nucleated cells each sample contained. Sequence reads were collapsed and filtered to measure the absolute abundance of every unique TCRbeta CDR3 rearrangement. For each sample, productive Simpson clonality was calculated by taking the square root of Simpson's diversity index across productive rearrangements. In its TCRdb copy, this immuneACCESS table keeps in-frame sequences only and misses some clones. Where compared with another copy, unresolved V genes explain less than half of these, and the others have no known cause. V, J and clone size derive from that table, while D and trimming were established from the DNA sequence. This sample holds roughly 70,000 clones; under 95% were observed only once. Approximately 1.6% of the sample lies in the top ten.

Turning to this clone: No antigen is known for it. Per-base quality was not reported, and no clone a single base away is much larger than it.

Deletion took 3 bases off V and 0 bases off J, with a span of 11 bases between the germline ends. The germline V gene encodes CDR1 MNHEY and CDR2 SVGAGI. From the cysteine through the phenylalanine, the CDR3 covers 15 amino acids. The DNA shown is the 45-base CDR3, in frame from base 1. This receptor chain uses TRBV6-5 and TRBJ1-2; a tentative D call is TRBD1 (5 bases match). The sequenced material came from peripheral blood. This receptor was obtained from a man aged 45-60 years with acute or convalescent COVID-19. The sequenced DNA is TGTGCCAGCAGTTATCAAGGGGCCTCTAACTATGGCTACACCTTC. The resulting protein is CASSYQGASNYGYTF.